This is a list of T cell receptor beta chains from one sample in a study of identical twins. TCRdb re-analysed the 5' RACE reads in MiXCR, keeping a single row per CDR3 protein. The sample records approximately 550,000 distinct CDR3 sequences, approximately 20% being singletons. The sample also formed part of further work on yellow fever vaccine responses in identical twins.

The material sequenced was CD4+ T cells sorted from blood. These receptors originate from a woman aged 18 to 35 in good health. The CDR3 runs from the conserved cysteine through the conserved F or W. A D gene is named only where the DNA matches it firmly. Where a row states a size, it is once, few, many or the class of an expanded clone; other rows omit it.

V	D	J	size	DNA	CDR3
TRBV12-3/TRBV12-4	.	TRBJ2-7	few	TGTGCCAGCAGTTTGGTGACGGGCTACGAGCAGTACTTC	CASSLVTGYEQYF
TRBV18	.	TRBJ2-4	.	TGTGCCAGCTCACCCATCGGGGTGGCCAAAAACATTCAGTACTTC	CASSPIGVAKNIQYF
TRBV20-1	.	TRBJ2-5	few	TGCAGTGCTCGGGTGTACCAAGAGACCCAGTACTTC	CSARVYQETQYF
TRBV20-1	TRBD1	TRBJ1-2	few	TGCAGTGCTAGAAGAGAGGGGGCGTCTTCCGACACCTTC	CSARREGASSDTF
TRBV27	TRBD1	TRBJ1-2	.	TGTGCCAGCAGTTCGGCCGGGACAGGGAACTATGGCTACACCTTC	CASSSAGTGNYGYTF
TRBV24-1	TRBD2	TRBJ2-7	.	TGTGCCACCAGTGAAGGGGCGGGAGCTACCTACGAGCAGTACTTC	CATSEGAGATYEQYF
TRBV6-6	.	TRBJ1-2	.	TGTGCCAGCAGCCCGGTCCCTCAGGATGGCTACACCTTC	CASSPVPQDGYTF
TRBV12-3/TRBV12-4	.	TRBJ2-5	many	TGTGCCAGCAGCAGAACGACCCAGTACTTC	CASSRTTQYF
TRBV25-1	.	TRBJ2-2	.	TGTGCCAGCAATGGACGGAACACCGGGGAGCTGTTTTTT	CASNGRNTGELFF
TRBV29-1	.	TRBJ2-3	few	TGCAGCGTTGCGGGCCTCGGGAATACGCAGTATTTT	CSVAGLGNTQYF
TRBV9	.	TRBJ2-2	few	TGTGCCAGCAGCTCCGGGAATTTGAACACCGGGGAGCTGTTTTTT	CASSSGNLNTGELFF
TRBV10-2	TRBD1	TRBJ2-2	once	TGCGCCAGCAGTGCCCAGGGGACAGGCACCGGGGAGCTGTTTTTT	CASSAQGTGTGELFF
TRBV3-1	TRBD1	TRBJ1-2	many	TGTGCCAGCAGCCCCGGGACAGGGAGAGGCTACACCTTC	CASSPGTGRGYTF
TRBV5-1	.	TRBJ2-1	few	TGCGCCAGCAGCTTTCCCGACAGCAATGAGCAGTTCTTC	CASSFPDSNEQFF
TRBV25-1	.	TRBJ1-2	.	TGTGCCAGCAGTCCATGGGGGCCTGAGGGGGGCTACACCTTC	CASSPWGPEGGYTF
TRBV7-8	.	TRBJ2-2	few	TGTGCCAGCAGCCCCGGCAGGGAGCTGTTTTTT	CASSPGRELFF
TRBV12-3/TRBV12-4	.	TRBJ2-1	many	TGTGCCAGCAGTTTATACAATGAGCAGTTCTTC	CASSLYNEQFF
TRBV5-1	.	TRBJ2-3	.	TGCGCCAGCAGCACACGGACCTACACAGATACGCAGTATTTT	CASSTRTYTDTQYF
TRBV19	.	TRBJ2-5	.	TGTGCCAGTAGTGACTCCTTGGGAGAGACCCAGTACTTC	CASSDSLGETQYF
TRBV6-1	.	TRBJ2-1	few	TGTGCCAGCAGTGAATTTACTGGCCGGCAGTTCTTC	CASSEFTGRQFF
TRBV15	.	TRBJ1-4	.	TGTGCCACCAGCAGAGATTTCGTTCCCGCAGGGGACGGTGAAAAACTGTTTTTT	CATSRDFVPAGDGEKLFF
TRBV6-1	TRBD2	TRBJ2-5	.	TGTGCCAGCAGTGATCCTGGACTAGCGGGAAACGGAGAGACCCAGTACTTC	CASSDPGLAGNGETQYF
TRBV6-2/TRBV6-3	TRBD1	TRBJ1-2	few	TGTGCCAGCAGTCCGTTGGGACAGGACTATGGCTACACCTTC	CASSPLGQDYGYTF
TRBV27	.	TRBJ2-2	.	TGTGCCAGCAGTTTGGTATCGGGGACCGGGGAGCTGTTTTTT	CASSLVSGTGELFF
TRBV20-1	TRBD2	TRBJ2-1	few	TGCAGTGCTAGGTCTAGCGGGAGGAATGAGCAGTTCTTC	CSARSSGRNEQFF
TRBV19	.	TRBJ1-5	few	TGTGCCAGCAGGAGACAGACGGGGGACAATCAGCCCCAGCATTTT	CASRRQTGDNQPQHF
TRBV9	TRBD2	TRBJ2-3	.	TGTGCCAGCAGCGTATCCTCTAGCGGGAGTTATCGTACGCAGTATTTT	CASSVSSSGSYRTQYF
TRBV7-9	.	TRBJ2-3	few	TGTGCCAGCAGCTCCCGGGGGTTCACAGATACGCAGTATTTT	CASSSRGFTDTQYF
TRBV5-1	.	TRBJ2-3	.	TGCGCCAGCAGCTTGGATGGACGAACAGATACGCAGTATTTT	CASSLDGRTDTQYF